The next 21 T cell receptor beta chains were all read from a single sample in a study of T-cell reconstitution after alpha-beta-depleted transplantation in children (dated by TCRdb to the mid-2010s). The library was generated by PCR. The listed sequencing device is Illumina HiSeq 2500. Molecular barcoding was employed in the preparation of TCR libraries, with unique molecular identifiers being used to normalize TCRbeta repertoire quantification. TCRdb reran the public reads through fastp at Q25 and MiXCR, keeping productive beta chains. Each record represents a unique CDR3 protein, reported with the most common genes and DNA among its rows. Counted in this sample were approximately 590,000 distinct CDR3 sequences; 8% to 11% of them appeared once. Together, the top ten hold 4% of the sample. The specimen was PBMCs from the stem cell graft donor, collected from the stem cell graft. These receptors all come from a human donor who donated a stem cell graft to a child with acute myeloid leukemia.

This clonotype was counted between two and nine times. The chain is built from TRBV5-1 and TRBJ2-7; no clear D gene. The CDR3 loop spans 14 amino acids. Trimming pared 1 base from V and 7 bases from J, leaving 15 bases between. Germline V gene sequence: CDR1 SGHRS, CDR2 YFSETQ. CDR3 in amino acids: CASSLSSNLGEQYF. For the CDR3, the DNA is TGCGCCAGCAGCTTGTCGTCAAATCTCGGGGAGCAGTACTTC. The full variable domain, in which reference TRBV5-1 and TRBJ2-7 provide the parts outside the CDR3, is KAGVTQTPRYLIKTRGQQVTLSCSPISGHRSVSWYQQTPGQGLQFLFEYFSETQRNKGNFPGRFSGRQFSNSRSEMNVSTLELGDSALYLCASSLSSNLGEQYFGPGTRLTVT.

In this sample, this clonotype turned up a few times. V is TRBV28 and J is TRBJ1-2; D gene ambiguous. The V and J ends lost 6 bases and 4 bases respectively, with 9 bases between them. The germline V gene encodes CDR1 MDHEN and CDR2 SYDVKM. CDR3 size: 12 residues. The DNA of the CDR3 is TGTGCCAGCAGCCCTTTGACCTATGGCTACACCTTC. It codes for CASSPLTYGYTF.

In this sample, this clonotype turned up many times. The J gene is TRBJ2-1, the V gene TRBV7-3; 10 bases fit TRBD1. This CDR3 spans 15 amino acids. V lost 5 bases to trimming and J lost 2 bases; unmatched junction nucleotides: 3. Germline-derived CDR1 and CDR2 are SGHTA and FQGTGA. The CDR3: CASSRDRGTYNEQFF. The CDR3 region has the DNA TGTGCCAGCAGCCGGGACAGGGGAACCTACAATGAGCAGTTCTTC.

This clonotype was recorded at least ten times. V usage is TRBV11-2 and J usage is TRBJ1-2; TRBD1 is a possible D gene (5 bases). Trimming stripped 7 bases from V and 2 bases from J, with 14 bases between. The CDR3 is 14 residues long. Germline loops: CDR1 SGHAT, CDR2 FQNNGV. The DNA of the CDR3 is TGTGCCAGCACCAACCAACAGGCGAACTATGGCTACACCTTC. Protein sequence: CASTNQQANYGYTF.

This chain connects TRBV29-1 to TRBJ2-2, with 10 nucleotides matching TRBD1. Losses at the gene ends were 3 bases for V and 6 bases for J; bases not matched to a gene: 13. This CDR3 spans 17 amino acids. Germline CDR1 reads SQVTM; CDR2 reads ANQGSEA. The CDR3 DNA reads TGCAGCGTTGATGGGGACAGGGGAGAGGCAAACCCCGGGGAGCTGTTTTTT. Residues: CSVDGDRGEANPGELFF.

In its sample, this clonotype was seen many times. As DNA, the CDR3 is TGTGCCAGCAGTTTTAGGGCAGGGGGCTTAAATCAGCCCCAGCATTTT. Translated: CASSFRAGGLNQPQHF. The rearrangement joins TRBV27 to TRBJ1-5, with 8 bases fitting TRBD1. CDR1 is MNHEY and CDR2 is SMNVEV in the germline V gene (reference sequence). This CDR3 has 16 amino acids. V shed 3 bases, J shed 4 bases, and the junction held 8 bases outside the gene matches.

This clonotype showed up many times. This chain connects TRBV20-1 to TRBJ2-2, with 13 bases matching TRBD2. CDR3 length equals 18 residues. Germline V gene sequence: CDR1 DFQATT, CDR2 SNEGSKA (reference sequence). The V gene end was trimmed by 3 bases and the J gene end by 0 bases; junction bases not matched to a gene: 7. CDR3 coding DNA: TGCAGTGCTAGTCCCGGACTAGCGGGAGTTTCGAACACCGGGGAGCTGTTTTTT. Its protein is CSASPGLAGVSNTGELFF.

The CDR3 is CASSPGHMNTEAFF. CDR3 DNA sequence: TGTGCCAGCAGCCCGGGACACATGAACACTGAAGCTTTCTTT. The chain carries TRBV7-6 and TRBJ1-1; possibly TRBD1 for D (6 bases). The CDR3 covers 14 residues. Deletions cut 5 bases from V and 0 bases from J, with 10 bases between. The germline CDR1 and CDR2 sequences are SGHVS and FNYEAQ.

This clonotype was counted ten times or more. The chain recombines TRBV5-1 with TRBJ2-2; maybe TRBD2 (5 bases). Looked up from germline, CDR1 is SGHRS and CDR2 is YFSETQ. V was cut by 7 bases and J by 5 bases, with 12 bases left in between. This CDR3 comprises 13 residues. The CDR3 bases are TGCGCCAGCTTCGAGACGGGGACCGGGGAGCTGTTTTTT. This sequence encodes CASFETGTGELFF. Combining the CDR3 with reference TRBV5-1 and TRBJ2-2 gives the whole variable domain KAGVTQTPRYLIKTRGQQVTLSCSPISGHRSVSWYQQTPGQGLQFLFEYFSETQRNKGNFPGRFSGRQFSNSRSEMNVSTLELGDSALYLCASFETGTGELFFGEGSRLTVL.

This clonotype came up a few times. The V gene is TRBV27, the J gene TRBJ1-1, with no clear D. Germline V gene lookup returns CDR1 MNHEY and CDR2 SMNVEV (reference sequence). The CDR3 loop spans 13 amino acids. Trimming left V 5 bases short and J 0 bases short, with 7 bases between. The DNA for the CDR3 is TGTGCCAGCAGTCCCTACATGAACACTGAAGCTTTCTTT. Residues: CASSPYMNTEAFF.

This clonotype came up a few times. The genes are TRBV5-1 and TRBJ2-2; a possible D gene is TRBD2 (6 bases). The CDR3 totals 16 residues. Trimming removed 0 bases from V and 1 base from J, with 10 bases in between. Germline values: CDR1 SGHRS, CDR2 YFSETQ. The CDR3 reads CASSLEGGVNTGELFF. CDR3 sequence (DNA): TGCGCCAGCAGCTTGGAGGGCGGGGTGAACACCGGGGAGCTGTTTTTT.

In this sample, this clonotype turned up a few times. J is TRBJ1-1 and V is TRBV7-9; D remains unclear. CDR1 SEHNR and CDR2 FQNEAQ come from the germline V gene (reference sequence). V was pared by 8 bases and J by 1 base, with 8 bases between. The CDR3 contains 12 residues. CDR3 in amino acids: CASGRPNTEAFF. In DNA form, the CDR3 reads TGTGCCAGCGGGAGGCCGAACACTGAAGCTTTCTTT.

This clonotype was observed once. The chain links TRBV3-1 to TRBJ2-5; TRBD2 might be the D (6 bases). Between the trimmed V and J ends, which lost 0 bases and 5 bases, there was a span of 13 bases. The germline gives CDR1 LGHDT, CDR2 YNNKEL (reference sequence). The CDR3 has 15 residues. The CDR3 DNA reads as TGTGCCAGCAGCCAAGAGGGCGGGAAGGAGGAGACCCAGTACTTC. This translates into CASSQEGGKEETQYF.

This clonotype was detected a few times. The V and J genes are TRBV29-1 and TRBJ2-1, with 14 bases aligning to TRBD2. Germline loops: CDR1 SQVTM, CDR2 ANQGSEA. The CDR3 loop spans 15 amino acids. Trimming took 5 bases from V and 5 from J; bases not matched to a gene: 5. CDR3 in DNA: TGCAGCGTTCGACTAGCGGGAGGGACCCACAATGAGCAGTTCTTC. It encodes CSVRLAGGTHNEQFF.

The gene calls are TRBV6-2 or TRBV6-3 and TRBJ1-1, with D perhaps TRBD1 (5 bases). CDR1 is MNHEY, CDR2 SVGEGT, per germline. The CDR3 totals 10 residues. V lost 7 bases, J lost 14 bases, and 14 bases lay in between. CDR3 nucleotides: TGTGCCAGCAATGGGGCTTCAACCTTCTTT. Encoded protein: CASNGASTFF.

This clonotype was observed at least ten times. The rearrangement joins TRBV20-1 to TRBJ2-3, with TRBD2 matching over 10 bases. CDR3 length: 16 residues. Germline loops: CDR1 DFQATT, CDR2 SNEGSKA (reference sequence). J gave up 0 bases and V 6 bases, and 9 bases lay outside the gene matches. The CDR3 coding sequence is TGCAGTGCCCCCCTTAGCGGGAGGACTAGCACAGATACGCAGTATTTT. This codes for CSAPLSGRTSTDTQYF.

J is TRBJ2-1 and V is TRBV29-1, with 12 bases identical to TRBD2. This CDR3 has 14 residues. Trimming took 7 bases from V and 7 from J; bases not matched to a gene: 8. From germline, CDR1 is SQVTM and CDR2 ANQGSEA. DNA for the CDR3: TGCAGCGCCCCTAGCGGGAGGGCCAAGAATGAGCAGTTCTTC. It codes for CSAPSGRAKNEQFF.

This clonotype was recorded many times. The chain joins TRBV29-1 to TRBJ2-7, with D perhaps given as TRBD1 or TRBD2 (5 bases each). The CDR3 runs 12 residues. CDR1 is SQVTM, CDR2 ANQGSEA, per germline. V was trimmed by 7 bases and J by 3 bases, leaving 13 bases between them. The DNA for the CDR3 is TGCAGCGGGGGGAGCGGCATCTACGAGCAGTACTTC. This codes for CSGGSGIYEQYF.

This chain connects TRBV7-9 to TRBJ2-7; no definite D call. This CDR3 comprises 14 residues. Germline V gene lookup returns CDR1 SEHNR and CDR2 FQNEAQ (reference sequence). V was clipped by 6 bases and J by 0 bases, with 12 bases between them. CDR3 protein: CASSSTENSYEQYF. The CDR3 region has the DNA TGTGCCAGCAGTTCGACGGAGAACTCCTACGAGCAGTACTTC.

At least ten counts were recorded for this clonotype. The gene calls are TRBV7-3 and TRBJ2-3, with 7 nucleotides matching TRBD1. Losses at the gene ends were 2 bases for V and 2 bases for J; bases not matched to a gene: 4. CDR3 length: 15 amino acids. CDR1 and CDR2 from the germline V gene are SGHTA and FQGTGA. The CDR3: CASSLRQGPTDTQYF. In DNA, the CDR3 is TGTGCCAGCAGCTTACGACAGGGACCCACAGATACGCAGTATTTT.

The DNA for the CDR3 is TGTGCCAGCAGTCCCAGTCCACCAGCGGTCTTAAAGGGAGATACGCAGTATTTT. Translating it yields CASSPSPPAVLKGDTQYF. The gene calls are TRBV28 and TRBJ2-3; D perhaps matches TRBD2 (5 bases). Deletions cut 5 bases from V and 5 bases from J, with 26 bases between. Germline CDR1 is MDHEN and CDR2 is SYDVKM. The CDR3 sequence is 18 residues long.